These 20 T cell receptor beta chains share one sample of origin, sequenced in a study of early stage breast cancer tumors. The assay was immunoSEQ multiplex PCR, and TCRdb's table has in-frame clones only and misses some. In the table there are about 5,000 clones, roughly 57% of which are singletons. The sequenced sample was breast tumor tissue. The source of these receptors is a person between 45 and 65 years old with breast cancer.

The chain carries TRBV11-2 and TRBJ1-1; D is undetermined. This CDR3 has 11 residues. Germline V gives CDR1 SGHAT, CDR2 FQNNGV. Trimming removed 9 bases at V and 2 bases at J, with 7 bases between. CDR3 nucleotides: TGTGCCAGTCACAGCAACACTGAAGCTTTCTTT. Translation gives CASHSNTEAFF. The entire variable domain, with the rest obtained from reference TRBV11-2 and TRBJ1-1, is as follows: EAGVAQSPRYKIIEKRQSVAFWCNPISGHATLYWYQQILGQGPKLLIQFQNNGVVDDSQLPKDRFSAERLKGVDSTLKIQPAKLEDSAVYLCASHSNTEAFFGQGTRLTVV.

The rearrangement joins TRBV5-4 to TRBJ1-1; D not certain. Deletions cut 4 bases from V and 8 bases from J, with 12 bases between. The CDR3 totals 12 residues. Germline CDR1 reads SGHNT; CDR2 reads YYREEE (reference sequence). As DNA, the CDR3 is TGTGCCAGCAGCGCGGACGGAGGCGAAGCTTTCTTT. It codes for CASSADGGEAFF.

The rearrangement uses TRBV10-2 and TRBJ2-5; 7 nucleotides match TRBD2. Germline values: CDR1 WSHSY, CDR2 SAAADI. With 6 bases clipped from V and 7 bases from J, the junction kept 8 bases outside the gene matches. The CDR3 contains 13 residues. The CDR3 protein is CASSAQGEGTQYF. CDR3 DNA sequence: TGCGCCAGCAGCGCCCAAGGGGAGGGGACCCAGTACTTC.

This chain joins TRBV21-1 and TRBJ1-5. TRBV21-1 is a pseudogene locus. The CDR3 is 17 amino acids. For the CDR3, the DNA is TGTGCCAGCAGCAAAGTCGGTCGGTTGATTTGGGGTCAGCCCCAGCATTTT. Its protein product is CASSKVGRLIWGQPQHF.

This chain uses TRBV5-6 with TRBJ2-7, with 7 bases that match TRBD2. CDR1 and CDR2 from the germline V gene are SGHDT and YYEEEE. The ends lost 2 bases at V and 3 bases at J; junction bases unmatched: 11. The CDR3 has 16 amino acids. For the CDR3, the DNA is TGTGCCAGCAGCTTATATGGCGGGAGATTCGGCTACGAGCAGTACTTC. Translated: CASSLYGGRFGYEQYF.

The chain is built from TRBV4-3 and TRBJ1-1; D is unclear. The CDR3 extends over 13 amino acids. From germline, CDR1 is LGHNA and CDR2 YSLEER. V was shortened by 2 bases and J by 2 bases, with 6 bases between the two germline ends. The CDR3 sequence: CASSQTGNTEAFF. For the CDR3, the DNA is TGCGCCAGCAGCCAAACGGGAAACACTGAAGCTTTCTTT.

The rearrangement links TRBV10-2 to TRBJ2-7; a weak D match, TRBD1 (5 bases). The V end was cut by 6 bases, the J end by 0 bases, with 9 bases between. The CDR3 extends over 13 amino acids. CDR1 is WSHSY and CDR2 is SAAADI in the germline V gene. The CDR3 protein is CASRKGISYEQYF. The DNA of the CDR3 is TGCGCCAGCAGGAAGGGGATCTCCTACGAGCAGTACTTC.

This chain joins TRBV19 and TRBJ2-3; D is unresolved. The CDR3 is 16 amino acids. Trimming took 1 base from V and 1 from J, leaving 12 bases between them. Per the germline V gene, CDR1 is LNHDA and CDR2 is SQIVND (reference sequence). This CDR3 reads CASSIGSQPGTDTQYF. The CDR3 DNA is TGTGCCAGTAGTATAGGGTCACAGCCGGGCACAGATACGCAGTATTTT.

Notes on this clone: The junction and the germline gene differ at one end; a read error may be behind it. The chain's CDR3 is CASSLATGRPEAFF. The CDR3 coding sequence is TGTGCCAGCAGCTTGGCTACGGGCCGCCCGGAAGCTTTCTTT. This rearrangement joins TRBV5-3 to TRBJ1-1; D uncertain. TRBV5-3 is labeled an ORF, and its function is uncertain. The CDR3 runs to 14 residues.

The chain combines TRBV6-5 with TRBJ2-7, with D unclear. There are 13 residues in the CDR3. CDR1 and CDR2 from the germline V gene are MNHEY and SVGAGI. V was shortened by 2 bases and J by 3 bases, with 8 bases between the two germline ends. The CDR3, as DNA: TGTGCCAGCAGTTACAGGCCCCTCTACGAGCAGTACTTC. Its translation is CASSYRPLYEQYF.

The chain employs TRBV7-6 and TRBJ1-4; D perhaps matches TRBD1 (5 bases). This CDR3 spans 15 amino acids. Germline loops: CDR1 SGHVS, CDR2 FNYEAQ. Trimming shortened V by 0 bases and J by 5 bases, and 10 bases separated the two germline ends. The CDR3 DNA is TGTGCCAGCAGCTTAGCTGGGACCCGAAATGAAAAACTGTTTTTT. Translation gives CASSLAGTRNEKLFF.

The chain employs TRBV6-6 and TRBJ1-1; 11 bases map to TRBD1. With V trimmed by 0 bases and J by 5 bases, 5 bases remained unmatched. The CDR3 spans 16 residues. CDR1 and CDR2 from the germline V gene are MNHNY and SVGAGI (reference sequence). This CDR3 is CASSYSGGQGGTEAFF. The CDR3 region has the DNA TGTGCCAGCAGTTACTCGGGGGGACAGGGGGGGACTGAAGCTTTCTTT.

This sequence joins TRBV5-4 and TRBJ2-2; possibly TRBD2 for D (6 bases). V was shortened by 0 bases and J by 0 bases, with 9 bases between the two germline ends. Germline V gene data show CDR1 as SGHNT and CDR2 as YYREEE (reference sequence). The CDR3 totals 16 residues. The CDR3 reads CASSLAGGANTGELFF. The DNA for the CDR3 is TGTGCCAGCAGCTTGGCAGGCGGGGCGAACACCGGGGAGCTGTTTTTT.

The rearrangement uses TRBV28 and TRBJ2-3; D gene ambiguous. V was cut by 4 bases and J by 6 bases, with 35 bases left in between. Germline CDR1 reads MDHEN; CDR2 reads SYDVKM. CDR3 length equals 21 residues. CDR3 in amino acids: CASSSIRLYGRRQDLRDTQYF. In DNA form, the CDR3 reads TGTGCCAGCAGTTCTATCCGACTTTATGGTCGCCGGCAGGACCTTAGGGATACGCAGTATTTT.

The CDR3 protein is CASRYRDEAGNTIYF. The CDR3 region has the DNA TGTGCCAGTAGGTACAGGGACGAGGCTGGAAACACCATATATTTT. This chain links TRBV19 with TRBJ1-3; tentative D call: TRBD1 (6 bases). Deletions cut 6 bases from V and 2 bases from J, with 14 bases between. Germline V lookup: CDR1 LNHDA, CDR2 SQIVND (reference sequence). The CDR3 consists of 15 residues.

The V call is TRBV6-6, the J call TRBJ1-2; TRBD1 is a possible D gene (5 bases). The V end was cut by 4 bases, the J end by 6 bases, with 18 bases between. Germline-derived CDR1 and CDR2 are MNHNY and SVGAGI (reference sequence). The CDR3 consists of 15 residues. DNA of the CDR3: TGTGCCAGCAGTTCCCTGGGGCAGGGACTGGATGGCTACACCTTC. Protein product: CASSSLGQGLDGYTF.

This clone was seen a few times. This chain links TRBV19 with TRBJ1-1; no reliable D call. The CDR3 is made up of 14 amino acids. Germline loops: CDR1 LNHDA, CDR2 SQIVND (reference sequence). V lost 10 bases, J lost 6 bases, and 21 bases lay in between. The CDR3 region has the DNA TGTGCCACCCAAAGGCGGGAAGGGCGCGCTGAAGCTTTCTTT. It translates to CATQRREGRAEAFF.

This clone is a singleton in its sample. This chain uses TRBV5-1 with TRBJ2-5, with D perhaps given as TRBD1 or TRBD2 (6 bases each). Germline V gene sequence: CDR1 SGHRS, CDR2 YFSETQ. The CDR3 covers 15 residues. Between the trimmed V and J ends, which lost 4 bases and 5 bases, there was a span of 18 bases. This CDR3 is CASSPGGGPLETQYF. The CDR3 DNA follows: TGCGCCAGCAGCCCTGGAGGGGGTCCCCTGGAGACCCAGTACTTC.

The chain's CDR3 is CASSVEGTGQETQYF. The CDR3 DNA reads as TGTGCCAGCAGCGTAGAGGGGACAGGGCAAGAGACCCAGTACTTC. The chain has TRBV9 and TRBJ2-5; 9 positions agree with TRBD1. Trimming removed 0 bases from V and 2 bases from J; junction bases left unmatched: 2. The CDR3 is 15 amino acids. Germline CDR1 is SGDLS and CDR2 is YYNGEE.

This clone has a handful of counts. This sequence joins TRBV11-2 and TRBJ2-7, with 9 nucleotides matching TRBD1. The V and J ends lost 3 bases and 4 bases, in that order; junction bases with no gene match: 7. This CDR3 is 15 amino acids long. Germline loops: CDR1 SGHAT, CDR2 FQNNGV. The chain's CDR3 is CASSFTGGAEYEQYF. The CDR3, as DNA: TGTGCCAGCAGCTTCACAGGGGGCGCAGAATACGAGCAGTACTTC.